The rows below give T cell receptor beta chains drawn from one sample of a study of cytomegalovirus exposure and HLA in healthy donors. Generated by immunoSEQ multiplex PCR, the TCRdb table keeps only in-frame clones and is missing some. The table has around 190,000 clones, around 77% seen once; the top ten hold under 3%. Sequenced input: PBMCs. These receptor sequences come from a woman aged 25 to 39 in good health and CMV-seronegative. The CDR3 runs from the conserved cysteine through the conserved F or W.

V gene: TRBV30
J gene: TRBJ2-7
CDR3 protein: CAWSVGLSSEQYF

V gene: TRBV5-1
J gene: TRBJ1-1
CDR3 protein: CASSSLKAGGTEAFF

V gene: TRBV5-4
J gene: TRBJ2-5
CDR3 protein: CASSLGAGMETQYF

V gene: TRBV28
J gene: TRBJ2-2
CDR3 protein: CASSLLGLAGVATGELFF

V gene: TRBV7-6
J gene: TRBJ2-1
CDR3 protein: CASSLEARRAGSGGQFF

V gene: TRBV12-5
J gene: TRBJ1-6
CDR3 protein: CASRRGSYNSPLHF

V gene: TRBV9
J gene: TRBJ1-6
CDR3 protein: CASSVEGGNSPLHF

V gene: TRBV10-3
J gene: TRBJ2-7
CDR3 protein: CAISNSGGRDFYEQYF

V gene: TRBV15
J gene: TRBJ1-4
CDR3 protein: CATSRWPGDRVFATNEKLFF

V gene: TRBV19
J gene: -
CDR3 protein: CASSTRTGTSYEQYF

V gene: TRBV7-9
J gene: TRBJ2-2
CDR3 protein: CASSPGGANTGELFF

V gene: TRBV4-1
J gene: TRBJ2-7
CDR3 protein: CASSPYMPYEQYF

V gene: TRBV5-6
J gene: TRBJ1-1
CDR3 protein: CASTTAGWNTEAFF

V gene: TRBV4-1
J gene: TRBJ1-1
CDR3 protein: CATQSGVLSMTEAFF

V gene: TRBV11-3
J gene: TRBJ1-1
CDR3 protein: CASSLDSHTEAFF

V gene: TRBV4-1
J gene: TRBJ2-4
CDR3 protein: CASSHPSWRAKNIQYF

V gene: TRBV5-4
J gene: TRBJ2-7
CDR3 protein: CATSRAGGGYEQYF

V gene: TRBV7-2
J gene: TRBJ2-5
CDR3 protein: CASSISGLVQETQYF

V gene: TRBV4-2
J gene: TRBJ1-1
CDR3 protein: CASSQAKGGVAFF

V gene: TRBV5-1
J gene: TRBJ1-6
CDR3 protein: CASSLAPRGPPDNSPLHF

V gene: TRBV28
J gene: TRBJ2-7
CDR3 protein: CASSYALSGIVLYEQYF

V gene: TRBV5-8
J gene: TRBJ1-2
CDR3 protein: CASSFRTVANYGYTF

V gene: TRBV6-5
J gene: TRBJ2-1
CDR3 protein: CASTPGGGYNEQFF

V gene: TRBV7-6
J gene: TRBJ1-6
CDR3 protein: CASSSGQGVYNSPLHF

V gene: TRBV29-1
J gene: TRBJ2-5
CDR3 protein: CSVDRVSGRETQYF

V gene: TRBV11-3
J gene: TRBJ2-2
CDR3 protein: CASSQTGFAGELFF

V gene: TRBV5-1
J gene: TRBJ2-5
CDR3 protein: CASSLLAQETQYF

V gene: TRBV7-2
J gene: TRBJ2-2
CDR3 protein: CASSGRGRGELFF

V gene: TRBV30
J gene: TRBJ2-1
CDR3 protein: CAWSRTLTSGRTNEQFF

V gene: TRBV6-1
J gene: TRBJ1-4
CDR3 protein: CASSDPFEKLFF

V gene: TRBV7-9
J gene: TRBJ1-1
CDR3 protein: CASSLGPTEAFF

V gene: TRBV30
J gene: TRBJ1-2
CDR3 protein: CAWTWSGAPRIGYGYTF

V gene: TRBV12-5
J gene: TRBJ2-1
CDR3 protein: CASGFAANEQFF

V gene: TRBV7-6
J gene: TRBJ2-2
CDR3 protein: CASSPGLGELFF

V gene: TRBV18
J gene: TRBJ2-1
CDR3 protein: CASSRLAGGQNEQFF

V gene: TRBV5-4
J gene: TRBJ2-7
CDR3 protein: CASRPGLAGASYEQYF

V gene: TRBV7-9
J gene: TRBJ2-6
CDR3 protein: CASSLQVTSGANVLTF

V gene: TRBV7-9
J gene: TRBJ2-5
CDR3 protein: CASSSPREGSGETQYF

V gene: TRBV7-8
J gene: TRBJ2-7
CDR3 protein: CASRQVPGQGDYEQYF

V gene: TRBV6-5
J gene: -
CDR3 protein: CASSTGQLYEQYF

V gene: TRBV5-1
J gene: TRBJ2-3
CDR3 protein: CASKTTSGSTDTQYF

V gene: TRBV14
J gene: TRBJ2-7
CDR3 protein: CASSQETGLSYEQYF

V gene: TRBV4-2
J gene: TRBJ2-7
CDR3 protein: CASSARQSYEQYF

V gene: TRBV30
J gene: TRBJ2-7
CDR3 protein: CAWSRRGATYEQYF

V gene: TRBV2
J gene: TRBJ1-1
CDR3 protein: CASSESRGPPKAFF

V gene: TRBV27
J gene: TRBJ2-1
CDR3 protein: CASSLGLAAHEQFF

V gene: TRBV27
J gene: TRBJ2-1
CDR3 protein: CASSFRQGGYYNEQFF